This T cell receptor (beta chain) derives from a study of regulatory T cells in long-lasting Graves disease (dated by TCRdb to the early 2020s). For context, the study as a whole: In the newly diagnosed Graves' disease group, patients had been taking antithyroid drugs for less than 3 months. A total of around 35 samples were covered by TCR sequencing, comprising some 13 persistent and about 20 newly diagnosed Graves' disease patients. Persistent Graves' disease patients were compared with newly diagnosed Graves' disease patients by peripheral blood TCR sequencing and RNA sequencing. The study took place in China and was registered as a clinical trial.

V lost 6 bases and J lost 1 base, and the count of bases not matched to a germline gene is 4. Based on the germline V gene, the CDR1 and CDR2 sequences are MNHNS and SASEGT. The CDR3, from cysteine to phenylalanine, totals 14 residues. Only the CDR3 DNA stays, 42 bases, in frame from base 1. Library preparation employed multiplex PCR. The run used an Illumina HiSeq 4000. To build TCR beta libraries, CDR3 regions were amplified by Arm-PCR using iRepertoire HTBI primers. Before sequencing, the PCR products underwent gel purification. Per the original workflow: Across samples, about 63 TRBV and 13 to 15 TRBJ segments were identified and used for gene usage analysis of CDR3 amino acid clonotypes. COPE and FqMerger were used to merge filtered high-quality paired reads into contigs. BLAST was used to align contigs to IMGT TRBV, TRBD and TRBJ reference genes, with CDR3 defined following IMGT. Any clonotype with a frequency above 0.1% was classified as a highly expanded clone. Shannon entropy was used to measure repertoire diversity, and the Gini coefficient was used to measure V-J evenness. Public clonotypes were defined as clonotypes shared by more than one individual. TCRdb reran the public reads through fastp at Q25 and MiXCR, keeping productive beta chains. Rows matching on CDR3 protein sequence are summarized as one entry with the most common DNA and genes. TCRdb's processing, not the authors', yielded these V and J calls. Present in this sample are approximately 300,000 distinct CDR3 sequences, 18% of which were seen just once. The ten largest clonotypes hold around 36% of the sample.

General study outcomes and caveats: Only the TCR beta chain was sequenced and analyzed. More public clonotypes were shared among persistent patients (roughly 2,900) than among newly diagnosed patients (966). Persistent disease showed preferential use of TRBV28, TRBJ1-2 and TRBJ2-5, whereas newly diagnosed disease favored TRBV20-1 and TRBJ2-1. Compared with newly diagnosed patients, persistent Graves' disease patients had lower TCR Shannon entropy and fewer highly expanded clones, which suggests clonal expansion. Peripheral blood alone was examined, since thyroid tissue, which constituted the primary lesion, could not be accessed. As a limitation, the authors acknowledged that the small sample size may reduce accuracy.

This clonotype was detected many times. What antigen it recognizes has not been identified. No qualities accompany the bases; no much larger clone lies one base away. The label giving this sample's time point can be read as: newly diagnosed GD, antithyroid drugs for less than 3 months. RNA was extracted from PBMCs in TRIzol for both TCR sequencing and RNA sequencing. Graves' disease was diagnosed according to American Thyroid Association guidelines. Recruitment of patients was carried out at an endocrinology department in Xi'an, China. Each patient gave approximately 9 milliliters of peripheral blood, collected in an EDTA anticoagulant tube. Ficoll Paque Plus density gradient separation was used to isolate PBMCs, and no further T cell sorting was performed. An Agilent 2100 Bioanalyzer and agarose gel were used to check RNA quality, and a NanoDrop 2000 was used to measure RNA concentration.

The source material was peripheral blood mononuclear cells (PBMCs), sampled at new diagnosis, from a patient treated with antithyroid drugs. The clonotype was recovered from a female donor with Graves disease. The chain is assembled from TRBV6-1 and TRBJ1-1, with 8 central nucleotides matching TRBD1. The DNA is TGTGCCAGCAGGGCCGGGACAGGGAACACTGAAGCTTTCTTT. Its protein reads: CASRAGTGNTEAFF.